What follows are 31 T cell receptor beta chains derived from one specimen sequenced in a study of post-analysis software for immune sequencing data. Points from the study as a whole: Five TRBV segments occurring more often in patients than controls included TRBV5-6, TRBV5-1 and TRBV20-1.

No antigens are known for them. Sequencing libraries made from TCR beta cDNA carried unique molecular identifiers. TCRdb reprocessed the PCR reads via MiXCR and lists one record per CDR3 protein. The table includes hundreds of thousands of distinct CDR3 sequences, 44% detected once. The sequenced sample consisted of blood. Source of these receptors: a girl aged 5-17 years with multiple sclerosis.

The rearrangement uses TRBV6-6 and TRBJ2-6; a possible D gene is TRBD1 (5 bases). The V gene lost 7 bases and the J gene lost 0 bases, with 16 bases spanning the gap. The germline gives CDR1 MNHNY, CDR2 SVGAGI (reference sequence). The CDR3 consists of 17 residues. CDR3 protein: CASTQQGGRSGANVLTF. The CDR3 coding sequence is TGTGCCAGCACCCAGCAGGGCGGACGCTCTGGGGCCAACGTCCTGACTTTC.

The chain joins TRBV3-1 to TRBJ2-7; D is perhaps TRBD1 or TRBD2 (7 bases each). This CDR3 has 17 amino acids. The germline gives CDR1 LGHDT, CDR2 YNNKEL (reference sequence). Trimming cost V 0 bases and J 2 bases, with 17 bases left between them. CDR3 loop: CASSQEGRGRIPYEQYF. The CDR3 DNA is TGTGCCAGCAGCCAAGAGGGGAGGGGGCGCATCCCCTACGAGCAGTACTTC.

This clonotype was observed once. The chain carries TRBV12-3 or TRBV12-4 and TRBJ1-3; D is uncertain. The CDR3 spans 13 residues. V gave up 7 bases and J gave up 0 bases, with 7 bases separating them. The CDR3 sequence: CASTGNSGNTIYF. The CDR3 DNA is TGTGCCAGCACTGGTAACTCTGGAAACACCATATATTTT.

This clonotype showed up just a few times. The rearrangement joins TRBV5-1 to TRBJ2-7; 8 bases map to TRBD1. Germline V lookup: CDR1 SGHRS, CDR2 YFSETQ. The CDR3 consists of 14 residues. Trimming cost V 3 bases and J 5 bases; bases outside gene matches: 7. The chain's CDR3 is CASSYRDRIDEQYF. The DNA of the CDR3 is TGCGCCAGCAGCTACCGGGACAGGATCGACGAGCAGTACTTC.

This clonotype has just a few counts. The chain couples TRBV29-1 to TRBJ2-7, with D possibly TRBD2 on 6 matching bases. CDR1 is SQVTM and CDR2 is ANQGSEA in the germline V gene. This CDR3 is built from 14 residues. V lost 4 bases and J 2 bases, leaving 15 bases between the germline ends. Written as DNA, the CDR3 is TGCAGCGTTGGAGCGGGTGGCCACCCCTACGAGCAGTACTTC. Protein product: CSVGAGGHPYEQYF.

This clonotype was counted between two and nine times. The chain has TRBV7-8 and TRBJ2-7; the D gene is possibly TRBD1 (5 bases). Between the trimmed V and J ends, which lost 3 bases and 1 base, there was a span of 25 bases. CDR1 is SGHVS, CDR2 FQNEAQ, per germline. The CDR3 has 19 residues. CDR3 in DNA: TGTGCCAGCAGCTTCGCCCGGCAGGGTCCTACTAATTTTTCCTACGAGCAGTACTTC. Translated: CASSFARQGPTNFSYEQYF.

On this clonotype itself: The germline gene is not matched at one end of the junction; a read error may be the cause. The chain uses TRBV28 and TRBJ2-7; no firm D call. This CDR3 spans 11 amino acids. CDR1 is MDHEN and CDR2 is SYDVKM in the germline V gene. The CDR3 bases are TGTGCCAGCAGGTTATCGGACGAGCAGTACTTC. Translated, it gives CASRLSDEQYF. Using reference TRBV28 and TRBJ2-7 for the parts outside the CDR3, the full variable domain is DVKVTQSSRYLVKRTGEKVFLECVQDMDHENMFWYRQDPGLGLRLIYFSYDVKMKEKGDIPEGYSVSREKKERFSLILESASTNQTSMYLCASRLSDEQYFGPGTRLTVT.

This clonotype has just a few counts. V and J are TRBV12-3 or TRBV12-4 and TRBJ1-2, with D tentatively TRBD1 (5 bases). CDR3 length: 14 residues. Between the trimmed V and J ends, which lost 6 bases and 1 base, there was a span of 12 bases. DNA for the CDR3: TGTGCCAGCAGCCCGGTGAGGGGTAACTATGGCTACACCTTC. Translated, it gives CASSPVRGNYGYTF.

This clonotype was observed a handful of times. The V call is TRBV12-3 or TRBV12-4, the J call TRBJ1-2, with 9 bases matching TRBD1. The CDR3 is 16 amino acids. V gave up 2 bases and J gave up 4 bases; unmatched junction bases: 8. This CDR3 is CASSLSIGTGIYGYTF. CDR3 DNA sequence: TGTGCCAGCAGTTTAAGCATCGGGACAGGGATCTATGGCTACACCTTC.

V and J are TRBV20-1 and TRBJ2-7, with D maybe TRBD1 (6 bases). Germline CDR1 is DFQATT and CDR2 is SNEGSKA (reference sequence). This CDR3 is 13 amino acids long. Trimming cost V 5 bases and J 5 bases, with 16 bases left between them. CDR3 DNA: TGCAGTGCTTTTGGGGGCGTCGGGGACGAGCAGTACTTC. Its translation is CSAFGGVGDEQYF.

This rearrangement joins TRBV5-1 to TRBJ2-1; D not resolved. Trimming pared 3 bases from V and 9 bases from J, leaving 10 bases between. The length of the CDR3 is 12 residues. The germline gives CDR1 SGHRS, CDR2 YFSETQ. The CDR3: CASSWDGSEQFF. The CDR3 region has the DNA TGCGCCAGCAGCTGGGATGGTAGTGAGCAGTTCTTC.

The rearrangement uses TRBV10-3 and TRBJ2-1, with 8 positions matching TRBD2. CDR3 length equals 14 residues. The V gene's germline CDR1 is ENHRY and CDR2 SYGVKD. Germline trimming cut 5 bases from V and 3 bases from J; bases unmatched to any gene: 3. The CDR3 DNA reads TGTGCCATCAGTACTAGCGGAGACTACAATGAGCAGTTCTTC. Translating gives CAISTSGDYNEQFF.

The rearrangement links TRBV12-3 or TRBV12-4 to TRBJ2-7; no clear D. CDR3 size: 15 residues. Deletions cut 3 bases from V and 0 bases from J, with 12 bases between. DNA of the CDR3: TGTGCCAGCAGTTTTTCACAGATAGACTCCTACGAGCAGTACTTC. Translation gives CASSFSQIDSYEQYF.

In the case of this clonotype: A much larger clone differs by one base, so this may be a read error. The chain recombines TRBV12-3 or TRBV12-4 with TRBJ2-1; TRBD2 aligns across 7 bases. The CDR3 is 15 residues long. V lost 7 bases to trimming and J lost 8 bases; unmatched junction nucleotides: 14. The CDR3, as DNA: TGTGCCAGCACGTTGACTAGCTTTGGTTTGCATGAGCAGTTCTTC. Translated, it gives CASTLTSFGLHEQFF.

This clonotype has more than one count but fewer than ten. The genes are TRBV7-9 and TRBJ2-7; D perhaps matches TRBD1 (6 bases). CDR1 and CDR2 (germline): SEHNR, FQNEAQ (reference sequence). Trimming removed 5 bases at V and 2 bases at J, with 25 bases between. The length of the CDR3 is 18 residues. The CDR3 region is CASSPRVETGNKAYEQYF. CDR3 sequence (DNA): TGTGCCAGCAGCCCACGGGTGGAAACAGGGAATAAGGCCTACGAGCAGTACTTC.

This clonotype was observed a few times. The V and J genes are TRBV7-8 and TRBJ2-2, with TRBD1 as a possible D gene (6 bases). There are 15 residues in the CDR3. Germline lookup yields CDR1 SGHVS and CDR2 FQNEAQ. V was shortened by 5 bases and J by 1 base, with 11 bases between the two germline ends. The CDR3 bases are TGTGCCAGCAGCGTGGACAGACTGAACACCGGGGAGCTGTTTTTT. Amino acids: CASSVDRLNTGELFF.

The chain employs TRBV20-1 and TRBJ1-2; maybe TRBD1 (5 bases). CDR3 length: 15 residues. CDR1 and CDR2 (germline): DFQATT, SNEGSKA (reference sequence). V lost 3 bases and J 4 bases, leaving 18 bases between the germline ends. The CDR3 nucleotides are TGCAGTGCTAGCCCCCCGGGGGTGCCCTCCTATGGCTACACCTTC. Amino acids: CSASPPGVPSYGYTF.

CDR3 sequence (DNA): TGCGCCAGCAGCCCGGGACAGCTCCCTTTCGGCTACACCTTC. Its translation is CASSPGQLPFGYTF. The chain is built from TRBV5-1 and TRBJ1-2; 7 positions match TRBD1. The germline CDR1 and CDR2 sequences are SGHRS and YFSETQ. This CDR3 has 14 residues. V lost 4 bases and J lost 8; bases outside the gene matches: 11.

The rearrangement uses TRBV5-6 and TRBJ2-7; no reliable D call. The CDR3 runs 13 residues. Germline V gene data show CDR1 as SGHDT and CDR2 as YYEEEE. V dropped 4 bases and J dropped 4 bases, with 12 bases sitting between them. The CDR3 sequence: CASSANPLYEQYF. The CDR3 DNA is TGTGCCAGCAGCGCCAACCCCCTTTACGAGCAGTACTTC. The whole variable domain, remainder taken from reference TRBV5-6 and TRBJ2-7, is DAGVTQSPTHLIKTRGQQVTLRCSPKSGHDTVSWYQQALGQGPQFIFQYYEEEERQRGNFPDRFSGHQFPNYSSELNVNALLLGDSALYLCASSANPLYEQYFGPGTRLTVT.

The chain is built from TRBV4-2 and TRBJ1-2; a possible D gene is TRBD1 (5 bases). This CDR3 contains 17 residues. V was cut by 0 bases and J by 3 bases, with 17 bases left in between. CDR1 and CDR2 (germline): LGHNA, YNFKEQ. CDR3 amino acids: CASSQDQRTREDYGYTF. In DNA form, the CDR3 reads TGTGCCAGCAGCCAAGATCAGAGGACCAGGGAGGACTATGGCTACACCTTC.

The chain's CDR3 is CSARDQRASVVYEQYF. The CDR3, as DNA: TGCAGTGCTAGAGATCAAAGGGCTAGCGTGGTGTACGAGCAGTACTTC. The J gene is TRBJ2-7, the V gene TRBV20-1, with D perhaps TRBD2 (6 bases). There are 16 residues in the CDR3. Germline V gene data show CDR1 as DFQATT and CDR2 as SNEGSKA (reference sequence). Trimming left V 0 bases short and J 4 bases short, with 19 bases between.

This clonotype was found once. The V and J genes are TRBV29-1 and TRBJ2-1; D not certain. Germline assignment: CDR1 SQVTM and CDR2 ANQGSEA. V lost 5 bases, J lost 7 bases, and 12 bases lay in between. CDR3 length: 12 amino acids. The CDR3: CSVFTLGNEQFF. As DNA, the CDR3 is TGCAGCGTTTTTACTCTGGGGAATGAGCAGTTCTTC.

CDR3 protein: CASSLYAVQETQYF. The CDR3 bases are TGTGCCAGCAGCTTATATGCAGTTCAAGAGACCCAGTACTTC. This chain connects TRBV7-2 to TRBJ2-5; D unresolved. CDR3 size: 14 residues. V lost 2 bases to trimming and J lost 2 bases, with 9 bases between them. CDR1 and CDR2 (germline): SGHTA, FQGNSA.

The V and J genes are TRBV5-1 and TRBJ2-7; 10 bases agree with TRBD2. The J call is doubtful: the DNA matches TRBJ2-5 better. This CDR3 region has 15 residues. In germline, CDR1 is SGHRS, CDR2 YFSETQ. CDR3 coding DNA: TGCGCCAGCAGCCTAGCGGGAGTTTTGGCAGAGACCCAGTACTTC. It is translated as CASSLAGVLAETQYF.

The rearrangement uses TRBV7-9 and TRBJ1-2; D gene ambiguous. V was cut by 5 bases and J by 7 bases, with 8 bases left in between. CDR1 and CDR2 from the germline V gene are SEHNR and FQNEAQ (reference sequence). This CDR3 is built from 11 residues. CDR3 residues: CASSPYIGYTF. CDR3 DNA: TGTGCCAGCAGCCCTTACATTGGCTACACCTTC. The whole variable domain, remainder taken from reference TRBV7-9 and TRBJ1-2, is DTGVSQNPRHKITKRGQNVTFRCDPISEHNRLYWYRQTLGQGPEFLTYFQNEAQLEKSRLLSDRFSAERPKGSFSTLEIQRTEQGDSAMYLCASSPYIGYTFGSGTRLTVV.

This clonotype came up once. The chain employs TRBV5-1 and TRBJ2-3; 7 nucleotides match TRBD2. Germline CDR1 and CDR2: SGHRS and YFSETQ. V was pared by 3 bases and J by 4 bases, with 11 bases of the junction left unmatched. This CDR3 region has 16 residues. The CDR3, as DNA: TGCGCCAGCAGCTCCGGGCGCGGGAGTATCCCAGATACGCAGTATTTT. Translation: CASSSGRGSIPDTQYF.

This clonotype has more than one count but fewer than ten. V usage is TRBV7-2 and J usage is TRBJ2-5, with 11 positions matching TRBD2. TRBJ2-7 explains the end of the DNA better; the J call may be wrong. Germline CDR1 reads SGHTA; CDR2 reads FQGNSA. The CDR3 totals 15 residues. CDR3 nucleotides: TGTGCCAGCAGCCGGCGGATCCTAGCGGGAGGCGAGCAGTACTTC. The encoded protein is CASSRRILAGGEQYF.

The rearrangement links TRBV20-1 to TRBJ2-2, with D tentatively TRBD2 (5 bases). Germline CDR1 and CDR2: DFQATT and SNEGSKA (reference sequence). Trimming took 3 bases from V and 7 from J, leaving 15 bases between them. The CDR3 has 14 residues. CDR3 sequence (DNA): TGCAGTGCTAGCCGGGGATTCCTCAGCGGGGAGCTGTTTTTT. As protein: CSASRGFLSGELFF.

Regarding this clonotype: One junction end disagrees with the germline gene, perhaps due to a read error. V usage is TRBV27 and J usage is TRBJ1-5; TRBD1 matches at 7 bases. The CDR3 sequence is 14 residues long. Germline values: CDR1 MNHEY, CDR2 SMNVEV (reference sequence). The CDR3 sequence: CASSRTGSYQSQHF. DNA of the CDR3: TGTGCCAGCAGTCGGACAGGTAGTTATCAGTCCCAGCATTTT.

This chain links TRBV12-3 or TRBV12-4 with TRBJ1-3; no clear D gene. CDR3 length: 17 amino acids. The V gene lost 6 bases and the J gene lost 0 bases, with 18 bases spanning the gap. The chain's CDR3 is CASSLNAGPNSGNTIYF. CDR3 bases: TGTGCCAGCAGCTTAAACGCCGGGCCCAACTCTGGAAACACCATATATTTT.

The gene calls are TRBV29-1 and TRBJ2-3; D is uncertain. Trimming pared 3 bases from V and 2 bases from J, leaving 6 bases between. The CDR3 contains 12 residues. CDR1 and CDR2 from the germline V gene are SQVTM and ANQGSEA. In DNA, the CDR3 is TGCAGCGTTGACGGAAACACAGATACGCAGTATTTT. This sequence encodes CSVDGNTDTQYF.